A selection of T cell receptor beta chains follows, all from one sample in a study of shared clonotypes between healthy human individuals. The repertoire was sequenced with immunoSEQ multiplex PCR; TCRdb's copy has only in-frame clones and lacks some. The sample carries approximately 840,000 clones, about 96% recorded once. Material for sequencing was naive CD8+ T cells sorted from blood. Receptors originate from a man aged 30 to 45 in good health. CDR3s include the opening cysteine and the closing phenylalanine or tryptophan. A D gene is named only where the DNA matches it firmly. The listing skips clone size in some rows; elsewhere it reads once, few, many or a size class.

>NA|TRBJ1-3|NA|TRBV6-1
CASSEVAGYGNTIYF
TGTGCCAGCAGTGAGGTGGCAGGGTACGGAAACACCATATATTTT
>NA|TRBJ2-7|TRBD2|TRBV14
CASSQGSGRAYEQYF
TGTGCCAGCAGCCAGGGTAGCGGGAGGGCGTACGAGCAGTACTTC
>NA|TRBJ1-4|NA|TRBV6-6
CASTEGQVTNEKLFF
TGTGCCAGCACCGAAGGTCAAGTAACTAATGAAAAACTGTTTTTT
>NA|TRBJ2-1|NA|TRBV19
CASSIVTYNEQFF
TGTGCCAGTAGTATAGTGACGTACAATGAGCAGTTCTTC
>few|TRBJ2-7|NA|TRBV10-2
CASIHGASSHEQYF
TGCGCCAGCATCCATGGGGCTAGCAGCCACGAGCAGTACTTC
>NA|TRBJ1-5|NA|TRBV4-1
CASSLSIDSNQPQHF
TGCGCCAGCAGCCTTTCGATCGATAGCAATCAGCCCCAGCATTTT
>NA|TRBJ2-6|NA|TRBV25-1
CASSGGRESSGANVLTF
TGTGCCAGCAGTGGGGGTCGCGAAAGCTCTGGGGCCAACGTCCTGACTTTC
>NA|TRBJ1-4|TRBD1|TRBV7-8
CASSSTTGQGNEKLFF
TGTGCCAGCAGCTCCACGACGGGACAGGGAAATGAAAAACTGTTTTTT
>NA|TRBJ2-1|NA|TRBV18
CASSPPANEQFF
TGTGCCAGCTCACCACCGGCGAATGAGCAGTTCTTC
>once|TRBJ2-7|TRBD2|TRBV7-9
CASSLLGLATYEQYF
TGTGCCAGCAGCCTACTGGGACTAGCGACCTACGAGCAGTACTTC
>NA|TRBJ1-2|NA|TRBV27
CASSLSGGQRVYGYTF
TGTGCCAGCAGTTTATCCGGCGGGCAGAGGGTCTATGGCTACACCTTC